This TCR beta chain was retrieved from a study of molecular identifiers for immune sequencing clone quantification. Notes on the study in general: Identical barcode-sharing TCR molecules could lead to underestimated sizes for highly expanded clones.

Libraries for naive CD8 T cells, which were made from around 20,000 to 1,000,000 sorted cells, drew on 10%, 30% or 50% of the RNA. TCRdb fed the PCR reads into MiXCR, producing one record per CDR3 protein. The table lists about 40,000 distinct CDR3 sequences, 19% of them singletons. This clonotype was recorded many times. Its antigen is not identified. V shed 5 bases, J shed 2 bases, and the junction held 4 bases outside the gene matches. Per the germline V gene, CDR1 is SGHVS and CDR2 is FNYEAQ. The CDR3 has 16 residues. The sequence came from a human donor in good health. Some libraries in this study had Jurkat cell RNA spiked in. The sample taken for sequencing was naive CD8+ T cells from blood, with Jurkat cell RNA spiked in. Subset indicated: FACS-sorted CD8+CD4-CCR7+CD45RA+ naive T cells. This chain joins TRBV7-6 and TRBJ2-1; TRBD2 aligns across 12 bases. CDR3 amino acids: CASSVTSGRTYNEQFF. For the CDR3, the DNA is TGTGCCAGCAGCGTTACTAGCGGGAGGACCTACAATGAGCAGTTCTTC. The entire variable domain, with the rest obtained from reference TRBV7-6 and TRBJ2-1, is as follows: GAGVSQSPRYKVTKRGQDVALRCDPISGHVSLYWYRQALGQGPEFLTYFNYEAQQDKSGLPNDRFSAERPEGSISTLTIQRTEQRDSAMYRCASSVTSGRTYNEQFFGPGTRLTVL.